This note documents a single T cell receptor beta chain sequence. Seattle-derived patients entered the study during active infection and were followed longitudinally. The CDR3 length is 13 residues. Trimming took off 3 bases at V and 6 bases at J, with 8 bases between the two ends. CDR1 is SGHTA and CDR2 is FQGNSA in the germline V gene. The sample belongs to a study of blood T cell repertoires in COVID-19. Study details: There were acute and convalescent COVID-19 samples, and they came from the United States, Italy and Spain. In each case, the material was cDNA or gDNA derived from T cells, B-cell-depleted T cells, or PBMCs.

Source study methods: Estimates of nucleated cell counts were drawn from the amplification of reference gene primers. Assay used: immunoSEQ multiplex PCR; TCRdb lists only in-frame clones, some missing. V, J and clone size are those of that table, while D and trimming were read from the DNA. The sample has about 200,000 clones; about 85% are singletons. V is TRBV7-2 and J is TRBJ1-4, with D unclear. The source of this sequence is a man aged 55 to 70 with COVID-19, enrolled during active disease. What was sequenced was peripheral blood. In DNA form, the CDR3 reads TGTGCCAGCAGCTTCCCAGGTCATGAAAAACTGTTTTTT. Translated, it gives CASSFPGHEKLFF.